The 18 T cell receptor beta chains reported below all come from one sample, sequenced in a study of blood T cell repertoires in COVID-19. Some clones are missing from TCRdb's copy, which holds only in-frame ones; the method was immunoSEQ multiplex PCR. The sample includes some 200,000 clones, 84% of them seen just once. The sequenced sample was peripheral blood. The receptor source for this set is a woman in her sixties or seventies who had recovered from COVID-19.

The J gene is TRBJ2-7, the V gene TRBV7-8; D not certain. This CDR3 has 11 amino acids. The V end was cut by 4 bases, the J end by 3 bases, with 4 bases between. Germline-derived CDR1 and CDR2 are SGHVS and FQNEAQ. CDR3 loop: CASSSRYEQYF. CDR3 sequence (DNA): TGTGCCAGCAGCTCTCGCTACGAGCAGTACTTC.

The table lists this clone with a few counts. The V gene is TRBV7-3, the J gene TRBJ2-2; TRBD1 agrees at 8 bases. The V and J ends lost 4 bases and 6 bases, in that order; junction bases with no gene match: 4. There are 14 residues in the CDR3. From germline, CDR1 is SGHTA and CDR2 FQGTGA. CDR3: CASSSDRASGELFF. The CDR3 region has the DNA TGTGCCAGCAGCTCGGACAGGGCGTCCGGGGAGCTGTTTTTT.

The table lists this clone with a few counts. This chain connects TRBV4-3 to TRBJ1-2, with D hard to call. Trimming took off 4 bases at V and 0 bases at J, with 9 bases between the two ends. The CDR3 is 14 residues long. Germline CDR1 LGHNA, CDR2 YSLEER. CDR3 DNA: TGCGCCAGCAGCCGGATAGACTCTAACTATGGCTACACCTTC. Translated: CASSRIDSNYGYTF.

The chain is built from TRBV3-1 (or the pseudogene TRBV3-2) and TRBJ2-7; possible D gene TRBD2, 7 bases. CDR3 size: 14 residues. Trimming removed 2 bases from V and 7 bases from J, with 15 bases in between. Germline loops: CDR1 LGHDT, CDR2 YNNKEL (reference sequence). CDR3 in amino acids: CASSQRGGAVEQYF. In DNA, the CDR3 is TGTGCCAGCAGCCAACGTGGGGGGGCGGTAGAGCAGTACTTC.

The chain links TRBV2 to TRBJ2-3; 7 bases map to TRBD2. Trimming at V came to 0 bases and at J to 2 bases, leaving 2 bases not matched to a gene. The CDR3 totals 15 residues. Germline lookup yields CDR1 SNHLY and CDR2 FYNNEI. The CDR3 coding sequence is TGTGCCAGCAGTGAAGCCGGGAGGCTCACAGATACGCAGTATTTT. This gives the protein CASSEAGRLTDTQYF.

This chain links TRBV7-8 with TRBJ1-1, with D unresolved. Germline V gene lookup returns CDR1 SGHVS and CDR2 FQNEAQ. Trimming removed 8 bases from V and 6 bases from J, with 25 bases in between. The CDR3 is 16 amino acids. The chain's CDR3 is CASRPGGLSLTAEAFF. CDR3 DNA sequence: TGTGCCAGCCGCCCGGGAGGTTTGTCCCTCACCGCTGAAGCTTTCTTT. Together with reference TRBV7-8 and TRBJ1-1, the CDR3 gives the full variable domain: GAGVSQSPRYKVAKRGQDVALRCDPISGHVSLFWYQQALGQGPEFLTYFQNEAQLDKSGLPSDRFFAERPEGSVSTLKIQRTQQEDSAVYLCASRPGGLSLTAEAFFGQGTRLTVV.

This clone has only one observation. The gene calls are TRBV6-1 and TRBJ2-5, with TRBD1 as a possible D gene (5 bases). The CDR3 sequence is 14 residues long. Per the germline V gene, CDR1 is MNHNS and CDR2 is SASEGT. V lost 0 bases and J 2 bases, leaving 7 bases between the germline ends. The CDR3 region is CASSEATGQETQYF. The CDR3 DNA sequence: TGTGCCAGCAGTGAAGCAACAGGTCAAGAGACCCAGTACTTC.

This clone was counted only a few times. The gene calls are TRBV5-1 and TRBJ2-5, with TRBD1 matching 7 bases. J lost 5 bases, V lost 3 bases, and 4 bases had no gene match. The CDR3 totals 13 residues. CDR1 and CDR2 (germline): SGHRS, YFSETQ. CDR3 nucleotides: TGCGCCAGCAGCTGGGACAGTGGGGAGACCCAGTACTTC. It codes for CASSWDSGETQYF.

The chain is built from TRBV30 and TRBJ2-3; the match to TRBD2 covers 11 bases. Per the germline V gene, CDR1 is GTSNPN and CDR2 is SVGIG (reference sequence). The V segment lost 8 bases and the J segment 3 bases; nucleotides outside the gene matches: 13. There are 16 residues in the CDR3. CDR3 sequence: CAGRKGSSGGTDTQYF. The CDR3 DNA is TGTGCCGGCCGGAAGGGATCTAGCGGGGGGACAGATACGCAGTATTTT.

The rearrangement joins TRBV30 to TRBJ2-7; tentatively, D is TRBD1 (7 bases). V was clipped by 5 bases and J by 5 bases, with 13 bases between them. The germline V gene has CDR1 GTSNPN and CDR2 SVGIG (reference sequence). The CDR3 is made up of 12 amino acids. DNA of the CDR3: TGTGCCTGGGTGGGACAGCGGGACGAGCAGTACTTC. It codes for CAWVGQRDEQYF.

The chain employs TRBV19 and TRBJ1-5, with D possibly matching TRBD1 (5 bases). The CDR3 contains 15 residues. The ends were cut back, 3 bases at V and 1 base at J, with 10 bases in the middle. Per the germline V gene, CDR1 is LNHDA and CDR2 is SQIVND (reference sequence). Here the CDR3 DNA reads TGTGCCAGTAGTATCGGGGGGAGCAGCAATCAGCCCCAGCATTTT. The encoded protein is CASSIGGSSNQPQHF. Drawing the rest from reference TRBV19 and TRBJ1-5, the complete variable domain is DGGITQSPKYLFRKEGQNVTLSCEQNLNHDAMYWYRQDPGQGLRLIYYSQIVNDFQKGDIAEGYSVSREKKESFPLTVTSAQKNPTAFYLCASSIGGSSNQPQHFGDGTRLSIL.

The genes are TRBV30 and TRBJ1-2; 9 nucleotides line up with TRBD1. Germline V gene sequence: CDR1 GTSNPN, CDR2 SVGIG (reference sequence). CDR3 length equals 13 residues. The junction had 6 bases not matched to a gene; V was cut back by 4 bases and J by 6 bases. For the CDR3, the DNA is TGTGCCTGGAAAGGACAGGGGAAGGATGGCTACACCTTC. Translation gives CAWKGQGKDGYTF.

This clone was counted once. V usage is TRBV3-1 (or the pseudogene TRBV3-2) and J usage is TRBJ1-4; possible D gene TRBD1, 5 bases. The CDR3 runs to 18 residues. Trimming pared 1 base from V and 0 bases from J, leaving 15 bases between. In germline, CDR1 is LGHDT, CDR2 YNNKEL (reference sequence). The CDR3 DNA is TGTGCCAGCAGCCAAGCACGAACAGGTGAGGCAACTAATGAAAAACTGTTTTTT. Encoded protein: CASSQARTGEATNEKLFF.

CDR3 sequence (DNA): TGCGCCAGCAGTCCCCAGTGGAGCGGGGGGGCAGGGTTGAATGAGCAGTTCTTC. This encodes CASSPQWSGGAGLNEQFF. The gene calls are TRBV5-1 and TRBJ2-1; 10 bases map to TRBD2. CDR1 is SGHRS and CDR2 is YFSETQ in the germline V gene. Losses at the gene ends were 5 bases for V and 7 bases for J; bases not matched to a gene: 18. The CDR3 loop spans 18 amino acids.

This rearrangement joins TRBV7-3 to TRBJ1-2, with 7 bases lining up with TRBD1. The germline gives CDR1 SGHTA, CDR2 FQGTGA. The V and J ends lost 5 bases and 7 bases, in that order; junction bases with no gene match: 7. The CDR3 contains 13 residues. The CDR3 region is CASSRAGGGGYTF. The CDR3 nucleotides are TGTGCCAGCAGCCGTGCAGGGGGTGGTGGCTACACCTTC.

This clone showed up just once. The chain is built from TRBV7-9 and TRBJ2-1, with D tentatively TRBD2 (7 bases). The CDR3 is 15 residues long. The germline V gene encodes CDR1 SEHNR and CDR2 FQNEAQ (reference sequence). Trimming took 5 bases from V and 2 from J, leaving 13 bases between them. The DNA for the CDR3 is TGTGCCAGCAGCCTCGGGGGGCGGGCCTACAATGAGCAGTTCTTC. This encodes CASSLGGRAYNEQFF.

V usage is TRBV7-9 and J usage is TRBJ2-2; D is unclear. Germline V gene data show CDR1 as SEHNR and CDR2 as FQNEAQ (reference sequence). The V end was cut by 0 bases, the J end by 11 bases, with 7 bases between. This CDR3 is 12 amino acids long. The CDR3 protein is CASSLAREELFF. CDR3 DNA: TGTGCCAGCAGCTTAGCCCGCGAAGAGCTGTTTTTT. Looking up the rest from reference TRBV7-9 and TRBJ2-2 gives the full variable domain: DTGVSQNPRHKITKRGQNVTFRCDPISEHNRLYWYRQTLGQGPEFLTYFQNEAQLEKSRLLSDRFSAERPKGSFSTLEIQRTEQGDSAMYLCASSLAREELFFGEGSRLTVL.

CDR3 sequence reads: CASSQDSTSYNEQFF. CDR3 bases: TGCGCCAGCAGCCAAGATAGCACGTCTTACAATGAGCAGTTCTTC. The rearrangement uses TRBV4-3 and TRBJ2-1; D gene uncertain. The length of the CDR3 is 15 residues. The V gene's germline CDR1 is LGHNA and CDR2 YSLEER. Trimming removed 0 bases from V and 4 bases from J, with 10 bases in between.